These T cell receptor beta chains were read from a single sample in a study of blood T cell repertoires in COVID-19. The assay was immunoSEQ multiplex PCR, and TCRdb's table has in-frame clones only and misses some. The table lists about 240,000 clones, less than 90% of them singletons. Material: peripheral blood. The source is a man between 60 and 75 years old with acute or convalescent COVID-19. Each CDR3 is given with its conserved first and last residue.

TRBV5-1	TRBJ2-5	CASSLGGRETQYF
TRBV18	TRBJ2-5	CASSPRQGEETQYF
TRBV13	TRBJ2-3	CASSAPSGRQEDTQYF
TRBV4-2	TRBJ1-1	CASSHSQGARNTEAFF
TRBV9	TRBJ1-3	CASSLDGHSGNTIYF
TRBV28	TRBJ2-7	CASSFGYEQYF
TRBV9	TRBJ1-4	CASSASGTGGEKLFF
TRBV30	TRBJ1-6	CAWSVGSVTSPLHF
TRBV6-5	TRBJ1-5	CASRETGASQPQHF
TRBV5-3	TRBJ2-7	CARMVGTSGSPHEQYF
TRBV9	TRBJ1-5	CASSQTDSNQPQHF
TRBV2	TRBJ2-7	CASTLRALSSTYEQYF
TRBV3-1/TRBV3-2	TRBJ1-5	CASSQVASNQPQHF
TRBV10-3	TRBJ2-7	CAITPRTSGDYEQYF
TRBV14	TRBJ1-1	CASSPLGGVDTEAFF
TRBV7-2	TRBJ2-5	CASSFRRGLQETQYF
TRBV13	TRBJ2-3	CASSPGNADTQYF
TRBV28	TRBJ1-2	CASSLTGGDYGYTF
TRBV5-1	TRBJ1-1	CASSLAGRTEAFF
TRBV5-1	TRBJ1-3	CASSLATAGNTIYF
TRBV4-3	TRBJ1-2	CASSQDQFFRLYGYTF
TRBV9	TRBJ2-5	CASSVGTSGSSANQETQYF
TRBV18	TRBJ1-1	CASSPRNPGTGTEAFF
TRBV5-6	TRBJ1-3	CASSNGQGSGNTIYF
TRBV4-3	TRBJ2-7	CASSPGLAGYEQYF
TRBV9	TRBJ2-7	CASSVPGAYEQYF
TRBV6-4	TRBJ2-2	CASSPTQNTGELFF
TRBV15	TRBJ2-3	CATSRTPTSRAGTQYF
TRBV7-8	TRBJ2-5	CASSLVWASGIAETQYF
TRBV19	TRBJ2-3	CASRGTSGVRDTQYF
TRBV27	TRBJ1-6	CASSSADSLNSPLHF
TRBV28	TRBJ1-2	CASKGSGEGGYTF
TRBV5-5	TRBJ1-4	CASSLGAANRGEKLFF
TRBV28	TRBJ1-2	CASRVPGDRRDYGYTF
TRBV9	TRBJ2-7	CASSEGLKDYEQYF
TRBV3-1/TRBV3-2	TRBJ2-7	CASSQDSGHTYEQYF
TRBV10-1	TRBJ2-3	CASEQGAFTDTQYF
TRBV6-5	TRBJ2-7	CASSYSRSGPSYEQYF
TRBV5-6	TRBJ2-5	CASSLAGETQYF